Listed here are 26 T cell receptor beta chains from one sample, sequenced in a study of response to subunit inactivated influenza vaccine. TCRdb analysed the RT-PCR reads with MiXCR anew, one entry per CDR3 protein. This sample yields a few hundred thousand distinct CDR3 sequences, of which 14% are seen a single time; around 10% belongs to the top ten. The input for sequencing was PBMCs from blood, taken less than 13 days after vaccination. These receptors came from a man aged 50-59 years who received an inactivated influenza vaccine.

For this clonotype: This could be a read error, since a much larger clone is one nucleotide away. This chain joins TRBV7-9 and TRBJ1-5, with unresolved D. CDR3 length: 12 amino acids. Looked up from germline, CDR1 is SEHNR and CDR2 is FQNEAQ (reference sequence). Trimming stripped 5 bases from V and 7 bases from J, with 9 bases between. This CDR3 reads CASSVGEQPQHF. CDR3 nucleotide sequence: TGTGCCAGCAGCGTCGGAGAACAGCCCCAGCATTTT.

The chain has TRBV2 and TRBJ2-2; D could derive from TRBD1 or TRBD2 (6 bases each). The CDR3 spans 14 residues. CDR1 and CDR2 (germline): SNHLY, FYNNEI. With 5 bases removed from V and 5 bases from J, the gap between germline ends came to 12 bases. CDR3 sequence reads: CASSSGGWTGELFF. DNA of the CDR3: TGTGCCAGCAGTTCCGGGGGCTGGACCGGGGAGCTGTTTTTT.

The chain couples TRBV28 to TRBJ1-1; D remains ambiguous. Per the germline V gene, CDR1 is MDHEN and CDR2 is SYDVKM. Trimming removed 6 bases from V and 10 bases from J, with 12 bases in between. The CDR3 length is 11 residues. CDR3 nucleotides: TGTGCCAGCAGCACCCGCCCCCCAGCTTTCTTT. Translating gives CASSTRPPAFF. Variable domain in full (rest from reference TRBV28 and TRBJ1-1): DVKVTQSSRYLVKRTGEKVFLECVQDMDHENMFWYRQDPGLGLRLIYFSYDVKMKEKGDIPEGYSVSREKKERFSLILESASTNQTSMYLCASSTRPPAFFGQGTRLTVV.

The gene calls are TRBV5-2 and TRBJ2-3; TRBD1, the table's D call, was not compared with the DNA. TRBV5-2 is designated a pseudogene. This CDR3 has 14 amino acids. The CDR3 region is CAARQGSSTDTQYF. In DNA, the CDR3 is TGTGCCGCGAGACAGGGTTCTAGCACAGATACGCAGTATTTT.

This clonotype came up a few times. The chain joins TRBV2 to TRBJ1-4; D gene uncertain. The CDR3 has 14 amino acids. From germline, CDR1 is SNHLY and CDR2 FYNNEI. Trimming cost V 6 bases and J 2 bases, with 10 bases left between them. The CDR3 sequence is CASRIQMTNEKLFF. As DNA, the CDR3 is TGTGCCAGCAGGATACAGATGACTAATGAAAAACTGTTTTTT. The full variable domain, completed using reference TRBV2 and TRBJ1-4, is EPEVTQTPSHQVTQMGQEVILRCVPISNHLYFYWYRQILGQKVEFLVSFYNNEISEKSEIFDDQFSVERPDGSNFTLKIRSTKLEDSAMYFCASRIQMTNEKLFFGSGTQLSVL.

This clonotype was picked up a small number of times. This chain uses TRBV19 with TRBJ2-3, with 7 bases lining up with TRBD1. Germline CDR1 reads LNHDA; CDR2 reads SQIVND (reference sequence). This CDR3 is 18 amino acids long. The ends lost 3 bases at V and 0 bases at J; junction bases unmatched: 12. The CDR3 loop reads CASSMGHHRGTSTDTQYF. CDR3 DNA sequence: TGTGCCAGTAGTATGGGGCACCACAGGGGCACTAGCACAGATACGCAGTATTTT.

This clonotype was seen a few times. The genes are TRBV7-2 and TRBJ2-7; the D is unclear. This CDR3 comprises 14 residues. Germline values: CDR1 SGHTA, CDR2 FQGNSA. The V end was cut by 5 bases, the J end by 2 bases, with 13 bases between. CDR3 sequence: CASSAGVGPYEQYF. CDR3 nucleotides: TGTGCCAGCAGCGCTGGAGTCGGCCCCTACGAGCAGTACTTC.

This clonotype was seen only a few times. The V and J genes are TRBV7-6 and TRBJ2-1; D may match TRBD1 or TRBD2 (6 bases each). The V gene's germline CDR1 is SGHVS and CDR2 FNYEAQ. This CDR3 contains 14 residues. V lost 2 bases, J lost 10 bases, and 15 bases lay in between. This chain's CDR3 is CASSLFQEGDEQFF. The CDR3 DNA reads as TGTGCCAGCAGCTTATTCCAGGAGGGGGACGAGCAGTTCTTC.

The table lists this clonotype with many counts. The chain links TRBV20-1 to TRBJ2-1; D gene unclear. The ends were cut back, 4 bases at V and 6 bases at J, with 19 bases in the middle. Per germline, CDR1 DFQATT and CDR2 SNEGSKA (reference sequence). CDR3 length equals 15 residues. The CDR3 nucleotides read TGCAGTGCTATTCAGGATTTCGCAAACCTCAATGAGCAGTTCTTC. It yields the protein CSAIQDFANLNEQFF.

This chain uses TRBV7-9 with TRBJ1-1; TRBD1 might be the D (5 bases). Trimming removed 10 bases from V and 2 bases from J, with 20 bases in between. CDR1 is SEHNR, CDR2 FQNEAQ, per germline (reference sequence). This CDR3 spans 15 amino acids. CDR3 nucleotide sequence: TGTGCCACCCAGTGGGGCGGCCAGCAAAACACTGAAGCTTTCTTT. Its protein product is CATQWGGQQNTEAFF. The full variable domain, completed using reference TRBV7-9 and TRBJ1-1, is DTGVSQNPRHKITKRGQNVTFRCDPISEHNRLYWYRQTLGQGPEFLTYFQNEAQLEKSRLLSDRFSAERPKGSFSTLEIQRTEQGDSAMYLCATQWGGQQNTEAFFGQGTRLTVV.

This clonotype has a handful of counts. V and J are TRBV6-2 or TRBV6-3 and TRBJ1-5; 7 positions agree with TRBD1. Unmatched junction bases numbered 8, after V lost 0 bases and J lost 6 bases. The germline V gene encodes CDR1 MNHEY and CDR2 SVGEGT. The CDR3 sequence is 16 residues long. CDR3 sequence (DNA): TGTGCCAGCAGTTACTCACGACAGGGTACCAGTCAGCCCCAGCATTTT. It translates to CASSYSRQGTSQPQHF.

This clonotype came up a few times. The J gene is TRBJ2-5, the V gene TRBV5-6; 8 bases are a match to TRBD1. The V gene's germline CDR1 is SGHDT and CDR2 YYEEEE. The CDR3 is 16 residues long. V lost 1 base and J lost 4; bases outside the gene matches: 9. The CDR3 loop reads CASSLSGQGARETQYF. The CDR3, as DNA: TGTGCCAGCAGCTTGTCAGGGCAGGGGGCTCGAGAGACCCAGTACTTC. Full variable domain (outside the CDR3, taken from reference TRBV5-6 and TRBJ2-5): DAGVTQSPTHLIKTRGQQVTLRCSPKSGHDTVSWYQQALGQGPQFIFQYYEEEERQRGNFPDRFSGHQFPNYSSELNVNALLLGDSALYLCASSLSGQGARETQYFGPGTRLLVL.

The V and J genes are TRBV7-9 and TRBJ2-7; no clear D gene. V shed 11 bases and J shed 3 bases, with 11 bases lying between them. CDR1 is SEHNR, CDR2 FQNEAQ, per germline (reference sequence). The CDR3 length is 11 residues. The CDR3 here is CASLIYYEQYF. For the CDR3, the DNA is TGTGCCTCACTAATCTACTACGAGCAGTACTTC.

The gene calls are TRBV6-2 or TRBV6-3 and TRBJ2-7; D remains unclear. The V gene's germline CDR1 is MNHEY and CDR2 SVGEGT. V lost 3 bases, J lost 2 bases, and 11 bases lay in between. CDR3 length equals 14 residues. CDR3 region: CASSYVGSAYEQYF. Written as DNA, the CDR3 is TGTGCCAGCAGTTATGTGGGCAGCGCCTACGAGCAGTACTTC.

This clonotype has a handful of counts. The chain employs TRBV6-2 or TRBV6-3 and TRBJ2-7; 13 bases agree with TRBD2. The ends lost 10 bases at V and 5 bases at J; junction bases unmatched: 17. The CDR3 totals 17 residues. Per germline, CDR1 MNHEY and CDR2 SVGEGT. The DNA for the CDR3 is TGTGCCACTCATAGGACTAGCGGGGGACTCGGAAAGAACGAGCAGTACTTC. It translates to CATHRTSGGLGKNEQYF.

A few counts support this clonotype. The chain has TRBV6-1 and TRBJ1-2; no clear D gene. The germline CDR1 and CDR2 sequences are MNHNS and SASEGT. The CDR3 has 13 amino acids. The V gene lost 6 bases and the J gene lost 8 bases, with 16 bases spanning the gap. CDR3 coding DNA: TGTGCCAGCAGCTTCGAGGGTAACGGAGGCTACACCTTC. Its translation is CASSFEGNGGYTF.

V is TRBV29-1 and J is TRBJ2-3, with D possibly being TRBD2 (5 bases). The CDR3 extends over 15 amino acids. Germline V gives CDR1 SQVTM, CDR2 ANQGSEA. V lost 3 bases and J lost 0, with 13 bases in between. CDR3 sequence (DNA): TGCAGCGTTGACCCGCTAGCTGCTAGCACAGATACGCAGTATTTT. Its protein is CSVDPLAASTDTQYF.

The CDR3 loop reads CSARDTRGTDTQYF. CDR3 nucleotides: TGCAGTGCTAGAGATACTAGGGGCACAGATACGCAGTATTTT. The V gene is TRBV20-1, the J gene TRBJ2-3, with D possibly matching TRBD2 (5 bases). CDR3 length equals 14 residues. Germline V CDR1 and CDR2: DFQATT, SNEGSKA (reference sequence). V lost 0 bases and J 1 base, leaving 8 bases between the germline ends.

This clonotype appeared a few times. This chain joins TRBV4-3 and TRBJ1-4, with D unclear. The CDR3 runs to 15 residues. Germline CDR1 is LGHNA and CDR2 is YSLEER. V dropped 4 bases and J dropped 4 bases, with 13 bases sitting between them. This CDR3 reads CASSLTWEINEKLFF. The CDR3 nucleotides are TGCGCCAGCAGCCTTACCTGGGAAATTAATGAAAAACTGTTTTTT.

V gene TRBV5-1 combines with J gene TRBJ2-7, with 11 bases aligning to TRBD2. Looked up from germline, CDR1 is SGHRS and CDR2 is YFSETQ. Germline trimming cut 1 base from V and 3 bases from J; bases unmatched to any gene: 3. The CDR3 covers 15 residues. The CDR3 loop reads CASSLSSGGFYEQYF. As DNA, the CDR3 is TGCGCCAGCAGCTTGTCTAGCGGGGGGTTCTACGAGCAGTACTTC.

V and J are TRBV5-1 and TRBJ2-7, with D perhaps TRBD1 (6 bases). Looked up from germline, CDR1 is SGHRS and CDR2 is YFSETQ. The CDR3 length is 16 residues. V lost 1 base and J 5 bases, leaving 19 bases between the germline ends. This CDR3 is CASSLTYVTGGHEQYF. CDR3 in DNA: TGCGCCAGCAGCTTGACTTACGTGACAGGCGGCCACGAGCAGTACTTC. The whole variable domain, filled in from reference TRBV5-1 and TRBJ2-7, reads KAGVTQTPRYLIKTRGQQVTLSCSPISGHRSVSWYQQTPGQGLQFLFEYFSETQRNKGNFPGRFSGRQFSNSRSEMNVSTLELGDSALYLCASSLTYVTGGHEQYFGPGTRLTVT.

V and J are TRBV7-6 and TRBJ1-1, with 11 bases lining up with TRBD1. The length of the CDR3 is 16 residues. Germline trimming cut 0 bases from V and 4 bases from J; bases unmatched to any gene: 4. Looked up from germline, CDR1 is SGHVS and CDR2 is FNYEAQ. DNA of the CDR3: TGTGCCAGCAGCTTAGCGTGGGGACAGGGGGTCACTGAAGCTTTCTTT. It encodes CASSLAWGQGVTEAFF. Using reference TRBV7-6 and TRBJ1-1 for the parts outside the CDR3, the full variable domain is GAGVSQSPRYKVTKRGQDVALRCDPISGHVSLYWYRQALGQGPEFLTYFNYEAQQDKSGLPNDRFSAERPEGSISTLTIQRTEQRDSAMYRCASSLAWGQGVTEAFFGQGTRLTVV.

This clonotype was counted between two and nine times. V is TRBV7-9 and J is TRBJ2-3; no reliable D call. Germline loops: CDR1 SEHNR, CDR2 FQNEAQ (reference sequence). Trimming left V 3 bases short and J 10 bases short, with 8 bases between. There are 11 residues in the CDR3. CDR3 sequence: CASSLKESQYF. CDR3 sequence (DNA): TGTGCCAGCAGCTTGAAGGAATCGCAGTATTTT.

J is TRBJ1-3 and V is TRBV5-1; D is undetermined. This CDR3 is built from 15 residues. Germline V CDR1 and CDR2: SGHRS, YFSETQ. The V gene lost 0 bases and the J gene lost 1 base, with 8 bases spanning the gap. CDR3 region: CASSLGMPSGNTIYF. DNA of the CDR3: TGCGCCAGCAGCTTGGGCATGCCGTCTGGAAACACCATATATTTT.

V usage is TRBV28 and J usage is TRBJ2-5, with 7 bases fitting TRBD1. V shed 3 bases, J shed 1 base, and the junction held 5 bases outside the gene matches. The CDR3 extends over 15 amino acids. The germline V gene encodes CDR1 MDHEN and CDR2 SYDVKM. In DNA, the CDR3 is TGTGCCAGCAGTTTCCCCAGGACAGGCCAAGAGACCCAGTACTTC. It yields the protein CASSFPRTGQETQYF.

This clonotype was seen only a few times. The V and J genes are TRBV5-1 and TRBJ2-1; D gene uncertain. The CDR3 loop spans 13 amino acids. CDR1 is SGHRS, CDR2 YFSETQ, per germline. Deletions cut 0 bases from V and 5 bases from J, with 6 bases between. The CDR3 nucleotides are TGCGCCAGCAGCTTGGGTATTAACAATGAGCAGTTCTTC. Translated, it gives CASSLGINNEQFF. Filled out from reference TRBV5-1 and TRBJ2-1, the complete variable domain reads KAGVTQTPRYLIKTRGQQVTLSCSPISGHRSVSWYQQTPGQGLQFLFEYFSETQRNKGNFPGRFSGRQFSNSRSEMNVSTLELGDSALYLCASSLGINNEQFFGPGTRLTVL.